This paragraph covers one TCR beta chain sequence. The data were taken from a study of blood T cell repertoires in COVID-19. The wider study: The United States, Italy and Spain supplied acute and convalescent COVID-19 samples.

How the authors handled the data: By means of reference gene primer amplification, nucleated cell counts were estimated. Data came from immunoSEQ multiplex PCR; TCRdb stores just in-frame clones and leaves some out. From that table come the V and J calls and clone size; the DNA was used to work out D and trimming. The sample shows approximately 260,000 clones, approximately 79% of them seen only once. The material sequenced was peripheral blood. This sequence originates from a woman of 80 years or more with active or convalescent COVID-19.

The CDR3 DNA reads TGTGCCAGTAGTATAGTAAACACTGGAAACACCATATATTTT. Its protein product is CASSIVNTGNTIYF. V and J are TRBV19 and TRBJ1-3; the D is unclear. V lost 1 base, J lost 2 bases, and 6 bases lay in between. CDR1 and CDR2 from the germline V gene are LNHDA and SQIVND (reference sequence). The CDR3 has 14 residues. Supplemented by reference TRBV19 and TRBJ1-3, the full variable domain reads DGGITQSPKYLFRKEGQNVTLSCEQNLNHDAMYWYRQDPGQGLRLIYYSQIVNDFQKGDIAEGYSVSREKKESFPLTVTSAQKNPTAFYLCASSIVNTGNTIYFGEGSWLTVV.